This TCR beta chain appears in the sequencing data of a study of blood T cells in healthy people across ages. Trimming removed 0 bases from V and 3 bases from J; junction bases left unmatched: 2. The V gene's germline CDR1 is MGHRA and CDR2 YSYEKL. This CDR3 has 15 amino acids. This clonotype was detected ten times or more. The authors ran a second PCR of about 6 to 11 cycles using a sample-barcoded 5' primer and a J-beta primer mix. TCRdb fed the 5' RACE reads into MiXCR, producing one record per CDR3 protein. The data show 750,000 to 950,000 distinct CDR3 sequences, about 27% seen once. The data were also submitted as part of a second study, on T cells of mothers and their children. This second study says: Each mother yielded more than 9.5 million TCR beta CDR3 reads. Each child yielded 2.5 million to 3 million reads.

The gene calls are TRBV4-1 and TRBJ2-5; 9 bases match TRBD2. Material for sequencing was blood. This TCR was sampled from a woman aged 40 to 50 in good health. The CDR3 protein is CASSQEAGGKETQYF. The CDR3 DNA is TGCGCCAGCAGCCAAGAAGCGGGGGGAAAAGAGACCCAGTACTTC.